This record covers a single T cell receptor beta chain. Since the CDR3 does not end with the conserved phenylalanine or tryptophan, this likely comes from a read error. It is unclear where the CDR3 begins or ends on the DNA, so no DNA is shown, and the CDR3 is as TCRdb lists it. Looked up from germline, CDR1 is SGHAT and CDR2 is FQNNGV. The CDR3 has 19 residues if both end residues are counted. The source of the sample is a study of tumor-infiltrating lymphocytes in primary liver carcinoma. Study-level background: Roughly 3.5 to 7.5 million productive TCRbeta reads were obtained per sample, with similar numbers across tissue types.

Germline DNA was also extracted, and blood RNA was taken from unsorted whole blood. Synthesis of TCR beta cDNA was carried out from 500 ng total RNA with a constant-region primer. Libraries covering TCR beta were generated through three nested multiplex PCR rounds (using a slightly modified ARM-PCR). Each of the first two PCR rounds ran roughly 9 cycles with TRBV1-TRBV30 forward and C-beta reverse primers. TCRdb passed the multiplex PCR reads through MiXCR, listing each CDR3 protein once. The sample carries 150,000 to 200,000 distinct CDR3 sequences, less than 65% recorded once. The sample consisted of peripheral blood. This clonotype originated in an older woman with primary liver carcinoma and hepatitis B virus infection. The chain joins TRBV11-2 to TRBJ2-1; the table's D call TRBD2 went unverified against the DNA. This CDR3 reads CASSSSGTSGGSSYNEQSL.